The rows below give T cell receptor beta chains drawn from one sample of a study of T cells after posttransplantation cyclophosphamide. Here immunoSEQ multiplex PCR was the method, and the copy in TCRdb shows in-frame clones only, minus some. This repertoire holds about 3,100 clones, and none appear only once. Here the sequenced sample was PBMCs, taken after allogeneic stem cell transplant with posttransplant cyclophosphamide. The receptor set was obtained from a female patient in her forties or fifties who received an allogeneic stem cell transplant from a related donor, was CMV-positive, and had no GVHD. Some T cells may have come from the graft donor. Each CDR3 is given with its conserved first and last residue. A D gene is named only where the DNA matches it firmly. Some rows have no size entry. The others give once, few or many, or a class for an expanded clone.

v_gene	abundance	j_gene	d_gene	CDR3aa	CDR3nt
TRBV29-1	many	TRBJ1-5	.	CAGGYNQPQHF	TGCGCCGGGGGATACAATCAGCCCCAGCATTTT
TRBV7-2	medium-sized	TRBJ1-1	TRBD1	CASSLDGDRGNTEAFF	TGTGCCAGCAGCTTAGATGGGGACAGGGGGAACACTGAAGCTTTCTTT
TRBV7-8	medium-sized	TRBJ2-3	.	CASSLLLAADTQYF	TGTGCCAGCAGCTTATTACTAGCAGCAGATACGCAGTATTTT
TRBV6-4	medium-sized	TRBJ2-1	.	CASSSRRDSHPSSSYNEQFF	TGTGCCAGCAGCTCCCGACGGGACTCTCATCCCTCTAGCTCCTACAATGAGCAGTTCTTC
TRBV2	medium-sized	TRBJ1-1	.	CASSELGALNTEAFF	TGTGCCAGCAGTGAACTGGGGGCTCTAAACACTGAAGCTTTCTTT
TRBV2	medium-sized	TRBJ1-1	TRBD1	CASSQGLTGTFF	TGTGCCAGCAGTCAAGGGCTGACAGGGACTTTCTTT
TRBV9	many	TRBJ2-2	.	CASSVHTTVSNTGELFF	TGTGCCAGCAGCGTACATACGACAGTGTCGAACACCGGGGAGCTGTTTTTT
TRBV2	medium-sized	TRBJ1-2	TRBD1	CASGDRVLDYGYTF	TGTGCCAGCGGAGACAGGGTTTTAGACTATGGCTACACCTTC
TRBV5-1	many	TRBJ1-1	.	CASSLKLMNTEAFF	TGCGCCAGCAGCCTGAAGCTCATGAACACTGAAGCTTTCTTT
TRBV7-3	medium-sized	TRBJ2-3	TRBD2	CASSFRTSGLDTQYF	TGTGCCAGCAGCTTCCGGACTAGCGGGTTAGATACGCAGTATTTT
TRBV7-3	medium-sized	TRBJ1-1	.	CASSLEEGTEAFF	TGTGCCAGCAGCTTAGAAGAGGGCACTGAAGCTTTCTTT
TRBV10-3	many	TRBJ1-3	.	CAISNPAGRSGNTIYF	TGTGCCATCAGTAATCCTGCGGGGCGGTCTGGAAACACCATATATTTT
TRBV10-1	medium-sized	TRBJ2-1	.	CASSLGVGISEIDEQFF	TGCGCCAGCAGTTTAGGGGTTGGGATCTCGGAGATCGATGAGCAGTTCTTC
TRBV28	many	TRBJ1-2	.	CASSPPGNYGYTF	TGTGCCAGCAGTCCCCCCGGGAACTATGGCTACACCTTC
TRBV7-6	many	TRBJ2-5	TRBD2	CASGELAGGLTPAQYF	TGTGCCAGCGGAGAACTAGCGGGAGGGTTAACCCCGGCCCAGTACTTC
TRBV29-1	many	TRBJ1-1	.	CSVEQGRTEAFF	TGCAGCGTTGAGCAGGGGCGAACTGAAGCTTTCTTT
TRBV5-1	medium-sized	TRBJ2-7	TRBD1	CASSPPGDRGREQYF	TGCGCCAGCAGCCCGCCGGGGGACAGGGGACGGGAGCAGTACTTC
TRBV5-1	many	TRBJ2-3	TRBD2	CASSPNGLEADTQYF	TGCGCCAGCAGCCCGAACGGACTAGAAGCAGATACGCAGTATTTT
TRBV5-4	medium-sized	TRBJ1-4	.	CASSPGGTTNEKLFF	TGTGCCAGCAGTCCCGGGGGTACCACTAATGAAAAACTGTTTTTT
TRBV12-3/TRBV12-4	many	TRBJ2-7	.	CASSPERGGGRAYEQYF	TGTGCCAGCAGTCCAGAACGCGGCGGAGGTAGAGCCTACGAGCAGTACTTC
TRBV12-3/TRBV12-4	many	TRBJ1-2	.	CASSPLDAGYGYTF	TGTGCCAGCAGCCCCTTGGACGCGGGCTATGGCTACACCTTC
TRBV5-4	medium-sized	TRBJ1-2	TRBD1	CASSMRTGAGNYGYTF	TGTGCCAGCAGTATGCGGACAGGGGCCGGTAACTATGGCTACACCTTC
TRBV7-2	many	TRBJ2-7	.	CASSPPPLTYEQYF	TGTGCCAGCAGCCCCCCGCCCCTAACTTACGAGCAGTACTTC
TRBV9	many	TRBJ2-1	TRBD2	CASSTGTSSVLEQFF	TGTGCCAGCAGCACCGGGACTAGCAGTGTCCTTGAGCAGTTCTTC
TRBV18	many	TRBJ1-5	.	CASSPPLGPNQPQHF	TGTGCCAGCTCACCACCTCTGGGCCCCAATCAGCCCCAGCATTTT
TRBV6-5	many	TRBJ1-2	.	CASSYSGLGSYGYTF	TGTGCCAGCAGTTACAGCGGGCTGGGTAGCTATGGCTACACCTTC
TRBV7-9	medium-sized	TRBJ2-1	TRBD1	CASRATGGSYNEQFF	TGTGCCAGCAGGGCGACAGGGGGCTCCTACAATGAGCAGTTCTTC
TRBV18	many	TRBJ2-1	TRBD1	CASSGQGSGGYNEQFF	TGTGCCAGCTCCGGACAGGGGTCGGGCGGCTACAATGAGCAGTTCTTC
TRBV28	many	TRBJ1-2	.	CASSLYGTPAGYTF	TGTGCCAGCAGTTTATATGGGACACCAGCCGGCTACACCTTC
TRBV28	.	TRBJ1-6	.	CASSVQWVGSPLHF	TGTGCCAGCAGTGTACAATGGGTAGGGTCACCCCTCCACTTT
TRBV5-6	many	TRBJ2-5	TRBD2	CASSLGLAGETQYF	TGTGCCAGCAGCTTGGGACTAGCGGGAGAGACCCAGTACTTC
TRBV13	many	TRBJ1-1	.	CASSTSGDMNTEAFF	TGTGCCAGCAGCACCTCAGGGGATATGAACACTGAAGCTTTCTTT
TRBV2	many	TRBJ1-1	TRBD1	CASSGLDRDAFF	TGTGCCAGCTCCGGCCTAGACAGGGATGCTTTCTTT
TRBV29-1	many	TRBJ1-1	.	CSVERGRNPEAFF	TGCAGCGTTGAAAGGGGTCGGAATCCTGAAGCTTTCTTT
TRBV12-3/TRBV12-4	medium-sized	TRBJ2-1	TRBD1	CASRGFGTDRREQFF	TGTGCCAGCCGGGGATTCGGGACAGATCGGAGAGAGCAGTTCTTC
TRBV4-1	many	TRBJ2-2	.	CASSQQQANTGELFF	TGCGCCAGCAGCCAACAACAGGCGAACACCGGGGAGCTGTTTTTT
TRBV5-1	many	TRBJ1-5	.	CASSLNSYSNQPQHF	TGCGCCAGCAGCTTGAACAGTTATAGCAATCAGCCCCAGCATTTT
TRBV12-3/TRBV12-4	many	TRBJ1-4	TRBD1	CASSSTGGSNEKLFF	TGTGCCAGCAGTTCGACAGGGGGCTCCAATGAAAAACTGTTTTTT
TRBV7-2	medium-sized	TRBJ1-2	TRBD1	CASSPTRTGMLGYTF	TGTGCCAGCAGCCCTACTAGGACAGGGATGCTTGGCTACACCTTC
TRBV7-2	medium-sized	TRBJ2-1	.	CASSLGLDNEQFF	TGTGCCAGCAGCTTGGGCCTCGACAATGAGCAGTTCTTC
TRBV12-3/TRBV12-4	many	TRBJ1-2	.	CASSLIPGRGNGYTF	TGTGCCAGCAGTTTAATACCAGGCAGGGGCAATGGCTACACCTTC
TRBV6-2/TRBV6-3	medium-sized	TRBJ2-5	TRBD2	CASGKVAGAETQYF	TGTGCCAGCGGTAAGGTGGCGGGAGCAGAGACCCAGTACTTC
TRBV29-1	many	TRBJ2-1	.	CSVESTAYRAGNEQFF	TGCAGCGTTGAATCCACCGCCTACAGGGCTGGGAATGAGCAGTTCTTC
TRBV7-2	many	TRBJ1-2	.	CASSTTADGYTF	TGTGCCAGCAGTACGACAGCTGATGGCTACACCTTC
TRBV30	many	TRBJ1-5	.	CAWSVLGQGSQPQHF	TGTGCCTGGAGTGTCTTAGGTCAGGGCAGTCAGCCCCAGCATTTT
TRBV29-1	.	TRBJ2-5	.	CSVDWAGETQYF	TGCAGCGTTGATTGGGCAGGGGAGACCCAGTACTTC
TRBV5-1	large	TRBJ2-3	TRBD2	CASSWTSGSTDTQYF	TGCGCCAGCAGCTGGACTAGCGGTTCCACAGATACGCAGTATTTT
TRBV19	many	TRBJ2-7	.	CASRGREEQYF	TGTGCCAGTAGGGGCCGAGAAGAGCAGTACTTC